What follows are 29 T cell receptor beta chains derived from one specimen sequenced in a study of cytomegalovirus exposure and HLA in healthy donors. Use of 60 Vbeta and 13 Jbeta primers characterized the PCR. Sequencing was performed with immunoSEQ multiplex PCR; in TCRdb, only in-frame clones are kept and a portion is missing. Of approximately 150,000 clones detected, approximately 83% appear once; the ten largest clones hold around 2.5%. Sample: PBMCs. The receptors shown here come from a male donor in good health and CMV-seronegative.

The gene calls are TRBV27 and TRBJ1-6; 9 bases map to TRBD1. There are 14 residues in the CDR3. Germline CDR1 reads MNHEY; CDR2 reads SMNVEV (reference sequence). V lost 6 bases to trimming and J lost 7 bases; unmatched junction nucleotides: 4. This CDR3 reads CASRQGAGNSPLHF. DNA of the CDR3: TGTGCCAGCAGACAGGGGGCTGGGAATTCACCCCTCCACTTT.

The chain is built from TRBV28 and TRBJ2-1; 10 bases are a match to TRBD2. With V trimmed by 3 bases and J by 6 bases, 14 bases remained unmatched. CDR3 size: 18 residues. CDR1 and CDR2 (germline): MDHEN, SYDVKM. In nucleotides, the CDR3 is TGTGCCAGCAGTTTTGTAATGATAGCGGGGGGACTAGGCAATGAGCAGTTCTTC. Its translation is CASSFVMIAGGLGNEQFF. The full variable domain, its missing parts supplied by reference TRBV28 and TRBJ2-1, is DVKVTQSSRYLVKRTGEKVFLECVQDMDHENMFWYRQDPGLGLRLIYFSYDVKMKEKGDIPEGYSVSREKKERFSLILESASTNQTSMYLCASSFVMIAGGLGNEQFFGPGTRLTVL.

The chain recombines TRBV4-3 with TRBJ1-2; TRBD1 is a possible D gene (6 bases). Germline lookup yields CDR1 LGHNA and CDR2 YSLEER. This CDR3 is 14 amino acids long. V gave up 2 bases and J gave up 6 bases, with 13 bases separating them. The CDR3 sequence: CASSQTGQLHGYTF. Written as DNA, the CDR3 is TGCGCCAGCAGCCAAACCGGACAGCTCCATGGCTACACCTTC.

This chain connects TRBV25-1 to TRBJ1-4; D remains unclear. In germline, CDR1 is MGHDK, CDR2 SYGVNS. Trimming left V 6 bases short and J 1 base short, with 12 bases between. The CDR3 length is 15 residues. CDR3 nucleotide sequence: TGTGCCAGCAGGAGGGTGTTGGGAACTAATGAAAAACTGTTTTTT. Translation gives CASRRVLGTNEKLFF.

The genes are TRBV7-6 and TRBJ2-5, with TRBD2 matching over 9 bases. The CDR3 covers 16 residues. CDR1 SGHVS and CDR2 FNYEAQ come from the germline V gene. Unmatched junction bases numbered 9, after V lost 4 bases and J lost 3 bases. CDR3 sequence reads: CASSSLAGGVEETQYF. CDR3 sequence (DNA): TGTGCCAGCAGCTCCTTGGCGGGAGGGGTGGAAGAGACCCAGTACTTC.

The chain joins TRBV5-4 to TRBJ2-7, with 9 bases aligning to TRBD1. The CDR3 consists of 18 residues. CDR1 SGHNT and CDR2 YYREEE come from the germline V gene (reference sequence). J was trimmed by 6 bases and V by 4 bases; bases with no gene match: 20. Here the CDR3 reads CASSRRVNRGTGLGEQYF. CDR3 bases: TGTGCCAGCAGCCGTCGAGTGAACCGCGGGACAGGGTTAGGCGAGCAGTACTTC.

The rearrangement links TRBV29-1 to TRBJ2-5, with 8 positions matching TRBD1. The CDR3 has 12 amino acids. In germline, CDR1 is SQVTM, CDR2 ANQGSEA. V lost 5 bases to trimming and J lost 5 bases; unmatched junction nucleotides: 4. The CDR3 loop is CSVWTGQETQYF. The CDR3 bases are TGCAGCGTTTGGACAGGGCAGGAGACCCAGTACTTC.

This chain links TRBV30 with TRBJ2-1, with D possibly TRBD2 on 6 matching bases. Per the germline V gene, CDR1 is GTSNPN and CDR2 is SVGIG (reference sequence). The germline V and J ends were trimmed by 1 base and 10 bases, with 20 bases remaining between them. This CDR3 comprises 15 residues. The CDR3 region is CAWSATGLLVGEQFF. DNA of the CDR3: TGTGCCTGGAGTGCCACGGGACTTTTGGTGGGCGAGCAGTTCTTC.

This chain links TRBV2 with TRBJ1-2, with D unclear. Trimming removed 3 bases from V and 7 bases from J, with 15 bases in between. This CDR3 is 14 amino acids long. From germline, CDR1 is SNHLY and CDR2 FYNNEI. CDR3 DNA: TGTGCCAGCAGTGATAACAGCAAACAGCTTGGCTACACCTTC. It yields the protein CASSDNSKQLGYTF.

In this sample, this clone turned up once. The gene calls are TRBV19 and TRBJ2-1, with D hard to call. The CDR3 is made up of 15 amino acids. Germline V lookup: CDR1 LNHDA, CDR2 SQIVND (reference sequence). Trimming cost V 3 bases and J 0 bases, with 9 bases left between them. CDR3 amino acids: CASSMQRSSYNEQFF. As DNA, the CDR3 is TGTGCCAGTAGTATGCAACGTAGCTCCTACAATGAGCAGTTCTTC.

V gene TRBV21-1 combines with J gene TRBJ1-2; the table's TRBD1 call for D was not verified on the DNA. TRBV21-1 corresponds to a pseudogene. This CDR3 is built from 18 residues. CDR3 DNA sequence: TGTGCCAGCAGCCCCCGGCTGGAGGGGGCTGATACTAACTATGGCTACACCTTC. Its translation: CASSPRLEGADTNYGYTF.

The rearrangement links TRBV7-8 to TRBJ2-5; 13 bases are shared with TRBD2. The junction had 15 bases not matched to a gene; V was cut back by 1 base and J by 4 bases. CDR1 and CDR2 from the germline V gene are SGHVS and FQNEAQ. The CDR3 extends over 20 amino acids. The CDR3 spells CASSLEWTSGSAPGVETQYF. CDR3 DNA sequence: TGTGCCAGCAGCTTAGAGTGGACTAGCGGGAGTGCCCCAGGTGTAGAGACCCAGTACTTC.

This clone was observed a few times. V usage is TRBV9 and J usage is TRBJ2-1; TRBD1 matches at 9 bases. CDR3 length: 14 amino acids. Per the germline V gene, CDR1 is SGDLS and CDR2 is YYNGEE. With V trimmed by 0 bases and J by 13 bases, 8 bases remained unmatched. In DNA, the CDR3 is TGTGCCAGCAGCGTAGAGGGACAGGGTTGTGGTCAGTTCTTC. This codes for CASSVEGQGCGQFF.

The sample holds one count of this clone. The V gene is TRBV30, the J gene TRBJ1-2; 8 bases match TRBD1. V was pared by 7 bases and J by 12 bases, with 16 bases of the junction left unmatched. Germline V lookup: CDR1 GTSNPN, CDR2 SVGIG (reference sequence). This CDR3 has 13 amino acids. The CDR3 DNA sequence: TGTGCCTCGAGCGGGACAGGTGCCCTTCCGAACACCTTC. It is translated as CASSGTGALPNTF.

The V call is TRBV6-1, the J call TRBJ2-7; tentatively, D is TRBD1 or TRBD2 (9 bases each). The V gene's germline CDR1 is MNHNS and CDR2 SASEGT. V was trimmed by 0 bases and J by 3 bases, leaving 27 bases between them. The CDR3 length is 20 residues. CDR3 DNA: TGTGCCAGCAGTGAAGCGCTCACAGGGGGCTTGGTAGCGGGAGTCTACGAGCAGTACTTC. Protein: CASSEALTGGLVAGVYEQYF.

The CDR3 DNA sequence: TGTGCCAGCACCATGACTAGCGGGAGGGATACGCAGTATTTT. This sequence encodes CASTMTSGRDTQYF. The chain employs TRBV6-5 and TRBJ2-3; TRBD2 matches at 13 bases. Germline V gene data show CDR1 as MNHEY and CDR2 as SVGAGI. The CDR3 has 14 residues. V lost 7 bases, J lost 6 bases, and 4 bases stayed unmatched.

The gene calls are TRBV5-4 and TRBJ2-1; 9 nucleotides line up with TRBD2. This CDR3 is 18 amino acids long. V was pared by 2 bases and J by 1 base, with 10 bases of the junction left unmatched. Germline V gives CDR1 SGHNT, CDR2 YYREEE (reference sequence). CDR3 amino acids: CASSLRLAGKESYNEQFF. Here the CDR3 DNA reads TGTGCCAGCAGCTTACGGCTAGCGGGAAAGGAGTCCTACAATGAGCAGTTCTTC. Based on the CDR3 plus reference TRBV5-4 and TRBJ2-1, the full variable domain is ETGVTQSPTHLIKTRGQQVTLRCSSQSGHNTVSWYQQALGQGPQFIFQYYREEENGRGNFPPRFSGLQFPNYSSELNVNALELDDSALYLCASSLRLAGKESYNEQFFGPGTRLTVL.

The DNA for the CDR3 is TGCGCCAGCAGCCGGTTGAGCCACACTGAAGCTTTCTTT. This translates into CASSRLSHTEAFF. The chain combines TRBV4-3 with TRBJ1-1; D ambiguous. Looked up from germline, CDR1 is LGHNA and CDR2 is YSLEER. V was pared by 4 bases and J by 3 bases, with 9 bases between. The CDR3 is 13 residues long.

This sequence joins TRBV13 and TRBJ2-2; D unresolved. Germline CDR1 is PRHDT and CDR2 is FYEKMQ (reference sequence). Trimming cost V 5 bases and J 3 bases, with 10 bases left between them. The CDR3 extends over 14 amino acids. CDR3 DNA sequence: TGTGCCAGCAGCCCGTCCCGAGACACCGGGGAGCTGTTTTTT. Protein sequence: CASSPSRDTGELFF.

V is TRBV14 and J is TRBJ2-7; a possible D gene is TRBD2 (6 bases). Trimming stripped 4 bases from V and 10 bases from J, with 20 bases between. The CDR3 has 14 residues. Germline V gives CDR1 SGHDN, CDR2 FVKESK. The CDR3 region is CASSPSVISGFQYF. The DNA for the CDR3 is TGTGCCAGCAGCCCGAGCGTTATTAGCGGATTTCAGTACTTC. Full variable domain (missing parts from reference TRBV14 and TRBJ2-7): EAGVTQFPSHSVIEKGQTVTLRCDPISGHDNLYWYRRVMGKEIKFLLHFVKESKQDESGMPNNRFLAERTGGTYSTLKVQPAELEDSGVYFCASSPSVISGFQYFGPGTRLTVT.

The V and J genes are TRBV2 and TRBJ2-7; no firm D call. Germline V gene lookup returns CDR1 SNHLY and CDR2 FYNNEI. CDR3 length: 11 residues. The V end was cut by 6 bases, the J end by 2 bases, with 5 bases between. The CDR3 loop reads CASSETYEQYF. DNA of the CDR3: TGTGCCAGCAGCGAGACCTACGAGCAGTACTTC.

V usage is TRBV7-2 and J usage is TRBJ2-7, with D perhaps TRBD2 (6 bases). CDR1 and CDR2 (germline): SGHTA, FQGNSA. Trimming shortened V by 4 bases and J by 4 bases, and 14 bases separated the two germline ends. This CDR3 is built from 14 residues. Written as DNA, the CDR3 is TGTGCCAGCAGCTCCCGCCGGGACTTTTACGAGCAGTACTTC. Translation gives CASSSRRDFYEQYF.

The chain has TRBV10-1 and TRBJ2-3, with TRBD2 matching over 7 bases. J lost 4 bases, V lost 5 bases, and 12 bases had no gene match. The CDR3 length is 16 residues. Germline assignment: CDR1 WNHNN and CDR2 SYGVQD (reference sequence). The CDR3 is CASSLISGGRADTQYF. The CDR3 nucleotides are TGCGCCAGCAGTTTAATAAGCGGAGGGAGGGCAGATACGCAGTATTTT.

V gene TRBV5-8 combines with J gene TRBJ2-7; no definite D call. From germline, CDR1 is SGHTS and CDR2 YDEGEE. The CDR3 spans 12 residues. V shed 4 bases and J shed 6 bases, with 11 bases lying between them. The CDR3 spells CASSGLVAEQYF. CDR3 nucleotides: TGTGCCAGCAGCGGCCTGGTGGCCGAGCAGTACTTC.

This chain joins TRBV7-9 and TRBJ2-3; 16 nucleotides match TRBD2. Germline assignment: CDR1 SEHNR and CDR2 FQNEAQ (reference sequence). The J segment lost 2 bases and the V segment lost 4 bases, leaving 9 bases of the junction unmatched. This CDR3 region has 19 residues. The CDR3 spells CASSSSEGLAGGITDTQYF. CDR3 sequence (DNA): TGTGCCAGCAGCTCATCCGAGGGACTAGCGGGAGGGATCACAGATACGCAGTATTTT.

The J gene is TRBJ2-2, the V gene TRBV7-9, with 9 bases that match TRBD1. Germline trimming cut 3 bases from V and 5 bases from J; bases unmatched to any gene: 7. CDR3 length equals 16 residues. Germline CDR1 SEHNR, CDR2 FQNEAQ (reference sequence). CDR3: CASSFAGTGSTGELFF. The CDR3 DNA reads as TGTGCCAGCAGCTTCGCCGGGACAGGGTCGACCGGGGAGCTGTTTTTT.

The chain uses TRBV2 and TRBJ2-1; 10 nucleotides align to TRBD1. Trimming took 6 bases from V and 2 from J; bases not matched to a gene: 4. This CDR3 region has 15 residues. The germline gives CDR1 SNHLY, CDR2 FYNNEI. The CDR3 nucleotides are TGTGCCAGCAGGACGACAGGGGGCGCCTACAATGAGCAGTTCTTC. Encoded protein: CASRTTGGAYNEQFF.

The chain recombines TRBV5-1 with TRBJ1-1; 7 bases match TRBD1. Trimming took 0 bases from V and 4 from J; bases not matched to a gene: 9. Germline V gene lookup returns CDR1 SGHRS and CDR2 YFSETQ. The CDR3 covers 16 residues. Here the CDR3 DNA reads TGCGCCAGCAGCTTGGAGCTAGGGGGCACCGGCACTGAAGCTTTCTTT. Its protein product is CASSLELGGTGTEAFF.

This chain joins TRBV27 and TRBJ2-1; D call uncertain. Trimming took 3 bases from V and 6 from J, leaving 15 bases between them. Germline V gene lookup returns CDR1 MNHEY and CDR2 SMNVEV (reference sequence). The CDR3 sequence is 15 residues long. CDR3 residues: CASSLGPTASNEQFF. The CDR3 bases are TGTGCCAGCAGTTTGGGCCCTACGGCCTCCAATGAGCAGTTCTTC.